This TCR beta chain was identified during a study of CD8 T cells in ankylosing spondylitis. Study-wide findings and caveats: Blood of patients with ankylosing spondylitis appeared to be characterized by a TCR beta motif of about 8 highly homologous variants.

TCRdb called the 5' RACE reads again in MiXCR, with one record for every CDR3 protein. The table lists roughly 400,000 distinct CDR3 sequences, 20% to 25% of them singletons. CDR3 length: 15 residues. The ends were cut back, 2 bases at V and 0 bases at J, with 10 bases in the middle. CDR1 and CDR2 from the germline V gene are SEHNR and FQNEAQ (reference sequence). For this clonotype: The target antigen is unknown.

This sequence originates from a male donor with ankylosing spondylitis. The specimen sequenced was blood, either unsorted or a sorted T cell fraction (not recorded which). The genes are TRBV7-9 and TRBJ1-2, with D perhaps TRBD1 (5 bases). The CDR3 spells CASSLLGVPNYGYTF. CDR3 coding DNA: TGTGCCAGCAGCTTATTAGGGGTTCCTAACTATGGCTACACCTTC.